The following is a T cell receptor beta chain sequence with its context. The target of this receptor is not known. No base-level quality is on record; no much larger clone is a single base apart. The record originates from a study of blood T cell repertoires in COVID-19 (dated by TCRdb to the early 2020s). As for the study more broadly: Collaborator samples came from the United States, Italy and Spain and covered acute and convalescent phases of COVID-19. Samples were obtained from the ongoing ImmuneRACE study (first 160 participants) and from roughly 1,300 subjects provided by 6 global collaborators. The prospective study material was composed of cDNA or gDNA derived from T cells, B-cell-depleted T cells, or PBMCs. Where available, HLA class I and class II types were taken from metadata supplied by the sample provider and were not determined by assay-based typing. Subjects who had been exposed to COVID-19, were actively infected with it, or had recovered from it provided the deeply sampled blood TCRbeta repertoires that made up the dataset. Sample metadata almost always included a de-identified subject ID, COVID-19 status, age in years and sex. The repertoires were released in a freely available public database intended as a resource for research on the immune response to SARS-CoV-2. Points the paper makes about the study in general: How much clinical and demographic metadata was included differed by source and by participant, and the metadata was provided uncurated.

One collaborating source in Seattle enrolled patients during active infection and followed them longitudinally through the course of disease. Collaborating institutions collected whole blood in K2EDTA tubes following their own protocols. For TCRbeta analysis, collaborator samples were shipped as frozen whole blood, as isolated PBMCs, or as DNA extracted from either sample type. The immunoSEQ Assay, a bias-controlled multiplex PCR, was used to amplify TCRbeta CDR3 regions from genomic DNA. The published analysis was carried out like this. The number of nucleated cells in each sample was estimated by amplification of reference gene primers within the assay. To quantify the absolute abundance of each unique TCRbeta CDR3 rearrangement, sequence reads were collapsed and filtered. For each sample, productive Simpson clonality was calculated as the square root of Simpson's diversity index over productive rearrangements. In its TCRdb copy, this immuneACCESS table keeps in-frame sequences only and misses some clones. Where compared with another copy, unresolved V genes explain less than half of these, and the others have no known cause. V, J and clone size derive from that table, while D and trimming were established from the DNA sequence. The sample has some 110,000 clones on record, 75% to 90% of them singletons. Around 3.3% of the sample belongs to the ten largest clones.

This sequence originates from a woman of 80 years or more with COVID-19, enrolled during active disease. Material: peripheral blood.

The CDR3 reads as follows: CASSPAAGGWGGTGELFF. The base sequence is TGTGCCAGCAGCCCAGCGGCTGGTGGCTGGGGGGGCACCGGGGAGCTGTTTTTT. This receptor chain uses TRBV7-3 and TRBJ2-2, and 7 junction bases match TRBD2. Including cysteine and phenylalanine, the CDR3 has 18 amino acids. Only CDR3 DNA remains: 54 bases, in frame from the first base. From V the trimming removes 5 bases and from J it removes 4 bases, while the gene matches leave 16 bases of the junction unaccounted for. As encoded in the germline V gene, CDR1 is SGHTA while CDR2 is FQGTGA.